This TCR beta chain was sequenced for a study of blood T cell repertoires in COVID-19. At the level of the study: PBMCs, B-cell-depleted T cells, or T cells were the source of the cDNA or gDNA that made up the material.

Grouping used clinical history reported by participants in a survey and questionnaire. Germline V gene data show CDR1 as KGHSH and CDR2 as LQKENI. The V gene end was trimmed by 0 bases and the J gene end by 6 bases; junction bases not matched to a gene: 2. The CDR3 is 15 residues long. Sequenced by immunoSEQ multiplex PCR; TCRdb stores in-frame clones only, minus some. The sample includes roughly 240,000 clones, approximately 90% of them seen just once. What was sequenced was PBMCs or T cells enriched from blood (not recorded which). The J gene is TRBJ1-6, the V gene TRBV18; 7 bases match TRBD1. The sequence came from a man aged 50 to 59 who had been exposed to COVID-19. CDR3: CASSPPAGGNSPLHF. In DNA form, the CDR3 reads TGTGCCAGCTCACCACCAGCAGGGGGTAATTCACCCCTCCACTTT.